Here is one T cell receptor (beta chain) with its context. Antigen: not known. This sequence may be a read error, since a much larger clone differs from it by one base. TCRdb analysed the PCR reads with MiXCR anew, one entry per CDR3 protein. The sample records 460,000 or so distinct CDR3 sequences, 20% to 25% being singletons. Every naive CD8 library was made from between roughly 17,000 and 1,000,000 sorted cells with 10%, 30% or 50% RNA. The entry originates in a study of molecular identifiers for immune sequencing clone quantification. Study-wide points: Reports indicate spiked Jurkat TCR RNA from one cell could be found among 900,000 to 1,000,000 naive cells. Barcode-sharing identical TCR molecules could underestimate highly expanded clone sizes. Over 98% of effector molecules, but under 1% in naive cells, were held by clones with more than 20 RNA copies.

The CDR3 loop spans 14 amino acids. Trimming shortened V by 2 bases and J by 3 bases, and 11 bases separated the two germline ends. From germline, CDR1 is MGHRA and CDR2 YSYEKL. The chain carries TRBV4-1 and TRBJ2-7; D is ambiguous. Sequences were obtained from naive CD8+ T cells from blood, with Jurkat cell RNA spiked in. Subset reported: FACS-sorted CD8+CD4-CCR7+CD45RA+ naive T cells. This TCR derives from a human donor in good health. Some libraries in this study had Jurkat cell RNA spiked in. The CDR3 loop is CASSQSTLVYEQYF. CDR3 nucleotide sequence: TGCGCCAGCAGCCAAAGTACACTCGTCTACGAGCAGTACTTC.